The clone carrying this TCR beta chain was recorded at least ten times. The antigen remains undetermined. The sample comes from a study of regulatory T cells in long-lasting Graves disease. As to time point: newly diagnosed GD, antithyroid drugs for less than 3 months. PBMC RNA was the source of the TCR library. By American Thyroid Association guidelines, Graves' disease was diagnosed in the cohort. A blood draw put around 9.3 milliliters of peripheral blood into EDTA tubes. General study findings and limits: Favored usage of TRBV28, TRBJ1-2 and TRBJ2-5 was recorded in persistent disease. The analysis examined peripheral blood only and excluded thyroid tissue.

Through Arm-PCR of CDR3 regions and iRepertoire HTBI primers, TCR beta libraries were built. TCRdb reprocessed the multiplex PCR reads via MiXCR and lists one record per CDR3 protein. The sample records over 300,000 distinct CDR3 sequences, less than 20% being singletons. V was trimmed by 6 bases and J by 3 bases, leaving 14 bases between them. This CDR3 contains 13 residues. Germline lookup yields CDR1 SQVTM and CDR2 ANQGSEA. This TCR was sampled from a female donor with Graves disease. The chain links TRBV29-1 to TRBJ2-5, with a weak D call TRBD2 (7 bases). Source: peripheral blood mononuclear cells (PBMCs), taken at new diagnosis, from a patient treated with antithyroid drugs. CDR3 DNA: TGCAGCGTACCACCGGGGGGCGAAGAGACCCAGTACTTC. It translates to CSVPPGGEETQYF.